This T cell receptor beta chain is drawn from a study of OX40 agonist ivuxolimab in advanced cancers. As for the study more broadly: The costimulatory receptor OX40 (CD134) was targeted by ivuxolimab, a fully human IgG2 agonistic monoclonal antibody. Partial responses occurred in three dose-escalation patients: two with cutaneous melanoma and one with hepatocellular carcinoma. The paper reports the monotherapy dose-escalation portion (N of about 51 patients) of the phase I ivuxolimab trial. Peripheral TCRbeta sequencing aimed to test whether ivuxolimab altered TCR sequence diversity and caused clonal T-cell expansion. Of the roughly 53 patients in dose escalation, about 20 had hepatocellular carcinoma, around 15 had melanoma, 9 had renal cell carcinoma and 9 had head and neck cancer. Intravenous ivuxolimab was administered to patients every 2 weeks at six dose levels: 0.01, 0.1, 0.3, 1.5, 3 and 10 mg/kg. In the dose-escalation cohort, around four fifths of patients were male, and the mean age was approximately 60 years, with a range of 23 to 79. Prior anti-PD-1, anti-PD-L1 or anti-CTLA-4 therapy was permitted, and checkpoint inhibitors had been received by less than 45% of dose-escalation patients.

The trial excluded patients who had a history of autoimmune disease or were on systemic immunosuppression. Peripheral blood for TCR sequencing was collected from all dose cohorts at baseline, on cycle 4 day 1, and on cycle 7 day 1. Samples were obtained from an open-label, multicenter, first-in-human phase I dose-escalation trial of ivuxolimab. Adults with locally advanced or metastatic melanoma, renal cell, hepatocellular, or head and neck squamous cell carcinoma were enrolled in the trial. Before TCR sequencing, CD4+ T cells and CD8+ T cells from peripheral blood were sorted into separate populations. Clipping removes 6 bases from V and 5 bases from J, with 11 as the unmatched junction base count. From its cysteine to its phenylalanine, the CDR3 spans 15 amino acids. Of all the DNA, just the CDR3 is kept, 45 bases in frame from base 1. Via the germline V gene, CDR1 is WSHSY and CDR2 SAAADI. Genomic DNA was isolated from the sorted cells so that the TCRbeta CDR3 region could be sequenced. The immunoSEQ Assay was used to sequence the TCRbeta CDR3 regions. The table comes from immuneACCESS by way of TCRdb, which keeps in-frame sequences with V and J called. Part of the clones is missing from these tables; in studies checked, under half for an unresolved V gene and the rest for unknown reasons. The sample table holds 78,000 or so clones, of which roughly 81% were seen once. The ten largest account for 17% of the sample.

Concerning this clone: Its antigen target is currently unknown. No much larger clone is present one base from it, and per-base qualities are unavailable.

Findings and caveats that apply to the study as a whole: The antigen specificity of the peripheral T cells that underwent clonal expansion was not determined. Low levels of normalized T-cell clonal expansion were also seen in some patients who did not respond. On average, CD8+ T cells showed more expanded clones than CD4+ T cells after ivuxolimab. At doses of 0.1 to 3.0 mg/kg, clonal expansion of both CD4+ and CD8+ T cells in blood was seen between baseline and week 6. In the 0.1-3.0 mg/kg groups, partial responders had among the lowest normalized peripheral clonal expansion, particularly in CD8+ T cells.

This receptor was obtained from an adult with an advanced solid tumor such as melanoma, head and neck, liver or kidney cancer. Sequenced material: CD4+ or CD8+ T cells sorted from blood, taken in a trial of the OX40 agonist ivuxolimab. The chain links TRBV10-2 with TRBJ2-7; 9 nucleotides in the junction match TRBD2. The CDR3 in this case is CASSPSGRLTHEQYF. Here is the DNA: TGCGCCAGCAGCCCGAGCGGGAGGTTGACCCACGAGCAGTACTTC.